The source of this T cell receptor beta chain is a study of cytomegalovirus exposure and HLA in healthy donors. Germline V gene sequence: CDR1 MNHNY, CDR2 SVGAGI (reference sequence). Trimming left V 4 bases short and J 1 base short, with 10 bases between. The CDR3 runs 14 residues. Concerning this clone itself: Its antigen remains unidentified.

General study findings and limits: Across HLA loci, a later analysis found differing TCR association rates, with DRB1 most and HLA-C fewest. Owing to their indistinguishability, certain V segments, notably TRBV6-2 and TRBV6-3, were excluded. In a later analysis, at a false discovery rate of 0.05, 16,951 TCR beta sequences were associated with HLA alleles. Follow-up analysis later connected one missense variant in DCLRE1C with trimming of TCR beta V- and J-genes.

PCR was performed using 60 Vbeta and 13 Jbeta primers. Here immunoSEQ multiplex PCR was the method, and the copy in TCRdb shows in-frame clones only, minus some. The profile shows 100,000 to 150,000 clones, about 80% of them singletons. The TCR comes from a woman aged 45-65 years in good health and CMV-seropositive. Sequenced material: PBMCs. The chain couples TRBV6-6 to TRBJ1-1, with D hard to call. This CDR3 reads CASSSRQENTEAFF. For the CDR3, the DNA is TGTGCCAGCAGTTCAAGACAAGAGAACACTGAAGCTTTCTTT.